The 8 T cell receptor beta chains reported below all come from one sample, sequenced in a study of T cell responses to AZD1222 COVID-19 vaccine. Only in-frame clones appear in the TCRdb table, and some are missing; sequencing was by immunoSEQ multiplex PCR. The table lists some 200,000 clones, approximately 90% of them singletons, with around 3.7% in the top ten. The sequenced sample was peripheral blood, obtained 28 days after the second AZD1222 dose. These receptors came from an adult who received the AZD1222 COVID-19 vaccine.

The V gene is TRBV11-3, the J gene TRBJ2-1; 9 positions agree with TRBD2. The trim removed 4 bases at V and 3 bases at J, leaving 4 bases unmatched. This CDR3 comprises 15 residues. Germline assignment: CDR1 SGHNT and CDR2 YENEEA. The CDR3 sequence is CASSSRTSDYNEQFF. CDR3 bases: TGTGCCAGCAGCTCCCGGACTAGCGACTACAATGAGCAGTTCTTC.

The V call is TRBV30, the J call TRBJ1-6; perhaps TRBD1 as D (5 bases). The CDR3 sequence is 14 residues long. From germline, CDR1 is GTSNPN and CDR2 SVGIG (reference sequence). V lost 0 bases and J 5 bases, leaving 8 bases between the germline ends. The DNA for the CDR3 is TGTGCCTGGAGTGTAAGCAGGGATAATTCACCCCTCCACTTT. Translation: CAWSVSRDNSPLHF. Supplemented by reference TRBV30 and TRBJ1-6, the full variable domain reads SQTIHQWPATLVQPVGSPLSLECTVEGTSNPNLYWYRQAAGRGLQLLFYSVGIGQISSEVPQNLSASRPQDRQFILSSKKLLLSDSGFYLCAWSVSRDNSPLHFGNGTRLTVT.

This chain links TRBV9 with TRBJ2-7; tentative D call: TRBD1 (5 bases). The CDR3 is 14 residues long. The germline V gene encodes CDR1 SGDLS and CDR2 YYNGEE. Trimming removed 0 bases at V and 2 bases at J, with 9 bases between. CDR3 DNA: TGTGCCAGCAGCGTAGGTGACAGTCCCTACGAGCAGTACTTC. Translation: CASSVGDSPYEQYF. The full variable domain, completed using reference TRBV9 and TRBJ2-7, is DSGVTQTPKHLITATGQRVTLRCSPRSGDLSVYWYQQSLDQGLQFLIQYYNGEERAKGNILERFSAQQFPDLHSELNLSSLELGDSALYFCASSVGDSPYEQYFGPGTRLTVT.

V and J are TRBV6-1 and TRBJ1-5; D is possibly TRBD1 (6 bases). The V and J ends lost 3 bases and 1 base respectively, with 10 bases between them. This CDR3 comprises 15 residues. Germline lookup yields CDR1 MNHNS and CDR2 SASEGT. This CDR3 reads CASSDQGHSNQPQHF. The CDR3 DNA follows: TGTGCCAGCAGTGACCAGGGACACAGCAATCAGCCCCAGCATTTT.

The chain uses TRBV27 and TRBJ1-5; perhaps TRBD1 as D (6 bases). Deletions cut 5 bases from V and 1 base from J, with 12 bases between. The CDR3 has 15 amino acids. The germline gives CDR1 MNHEY, CDR2 SMNVEV (reference sequence). The CDR3 region is CASSKGGVSNQPQHF. The CDR3, as DNA: TGTGCCAGCAGTAAGGGGGGAGTCAGCAATCAGCCCCAGCATTTT.

This clone has just one count. V usage is TRBV24-1 and J usage is TRBJ2-1; 9 nucleotides line up with TRBD1. Germline assignment: CDR1 KGHDR and CDR2 SFDVKD. CDR3 length: 16 amino acids. V shed 2 bases, J shed 4 bases, and the junction held 5 bases outside the gene matches. The CDR3 nucleotides read TGTGCCACCAGTGATTCGGGGACAGGGTTTTACAATGAGCAGTTCTTC. Its protein is CATSDSGTGFYNEQFF.

The chain employs TRBV5-6 and TRBJ2-7; TRBD1 matches at 10 bases. CDR1 SGHDT and CDR2 YYEEEE come from the germline V gene. After removal of 4 bases from V and 5 bases from J, the junction contained 6 bases not matched to a gene. This CDR3 spans 14 amino acids. The CDR3 loop is CASSTGTGANEQYF. The CDR3 DNA follows: TGTGCCAGCAGCACCGGGACAGGGGCCAACGAGCAGTACTTC.

The chain recombines TRBV4-1 with TRBJ2-7, with TRBD2 matching 14 bases. This CDR3 is 16 amino acids long. CDR1 is MGHRA and CDR2 is YSYEKL in the germline V gene. V trimming: 3 bases; J trimming: 1 base; junction bases outside the gene matches: 2. CDR3 loop: CASSQGTSGRSYEQYF. The CDR3 DNA sequence: TGCGCCAGCAGCCAGGGGACTAGCGGGAGATCCTACGAGCAGTACTTC.